This is a list of T cell receptor beta chains from one sample in a study of blood T cell repertoires in COVID-19. Measured with immunoSEQ multiplex PCR; TCRdb has only the in-frame clones, and not every one. The table has 650,000 to 800,000 clones, 70% to 90% seen once. The sample was peripheral blood. Receptors were obtained from a woman between 18 and 29 years old with acute or convalescent COVID-19. Each CDR3 is given with its conserved first and last residue. Each record gives: clone size, J gene, V gene, D gene, CDR3 protein, CDR3 DNA. The D gene is left open where the match is weak. A clone size is listed for some rows: how often the clone was seen (once, few, many), or a class if it is expanded.

clone size: -; J gene: TRBJ1-2; V gene: TRBV12-5; D gene: -; CDR3 protein: CASGLVHESPYGYTF; CDR3 DNA: TGTGCTAGTGGTTTGGTACACGAATCCCCCTATGGCTACACCTTC
clone size: once; J gene: TRBJ2-4; V gene: TRBV5-1; D gene: -; CDR3 protein: CASSRTGLAKNIQYF; CDR3 DNA: TGCGCCAGCAGCCGTACGGGACTAGCCAAAAACATTCAGTACTTC
clone size: -; J gene: TRBJ1-1; V gene: TRBV7-2; D gene: -; CDR3 protein: CASSLVQQTEAFF; CDR3 DNA: TGTGCCAGCAGCTTAGTCCAACAAACTGAAGCTTTCTTT
clone size: -; J gene: TRBJ1-3; V gene: TRBV4-3; D gene: TRBD1; CDR3 protein: CASSQAPGQGGNTIYF; CDR3 DNA: TGCGCCAGCAGCCAAGCCCCGGGACAGGGGGGAAACACCATATATTTT
clone size: -; J gene: TRBJ1-1; V gene: TRBV11-3; D gene: -; CDR3 protein: CASSFDRNTEAFF; CDR3 DNA: TGTGCCAGCAGCTTCGACAGGAACACTGAAGCTTTCTTT
clone size: -; J gene: TRBJ1-2; V gene: TRBV2; D gene: -; CDR3 protein: CASSEVDSYGYTF; CDR3 DNA: TGTGCCAGCAGTGAAGTCGACAGCTATGGCTACACCTTC
clone size: -; J gene: TRBJ2-1; V gene: TRBV4-1; D gene: -; CDR3 protein: CASGDFRDNYNEQFF; CDR3 DNA: TGCGCCAGCGGGGATTTTCGGGACAACTACAATGAGCAGTTCTTC
clone size: -; J gene: TRBJ1-1; V gene: TRBV24-1; D gene: -; CDR3 protein: CATSGVKNTEAFF; CDR3 DNA: TGTGCCACCAGTGGTGTTAAGAACACTGAAGCTTTCTTT
clone size: -; J gene: TRBJ1-1; V gene: TRBV29-1; D gene: -; CDR3 protein: CSVVVGGMNTEAFF; CDR3 DNA: TGCAGCGTTGTGGTAGGAGGGATGAACACTGAAGCTTTCTTT
clone size: -; J gene: TRBJ1-1; V gene: TRBV12-2; D gene: -; CDR3 protein: CASRFSVGQLNTEAFF; CDR3 DNA: TGTGCAAGTCGCTTTAGTGTCGGACAGTTGAACACTGAAGCTTTCTTT
clone size: -; J gene: TRBJ2-3; V gene: TRBV11-3; D gene: TRBD1; CDR3 protein: CASSSPMYTGVGAPDTQYF; CDR3 DNA: TGTGCCAGCAGCTCCCCGATGTATACAGGGGTAGGGGCCCCAGATACGCAGTATTTT
clone size: few; J gene: TRBJ1-2; V gene: TRBV4-1; D gene: -; CDR3 protein: CASSQIRGIDGYTF; CDR3 DNA: TGCGCCAGCAGCCAAATCCGGGGAATTGATGGCTACACCTTC
clone size: -; J gene: TRBJ2-7; V gene: TRBV28; D gene: TRBD1; CDR3 protein: CASSGTATYEQYF; CDR3 DNA: TGTGCCAGCAGTGGGACAGCTACGTACGAGCAGTACTTC
clone size: -; J gene: TRBJ1-1; V gene: TRBV6-6; D gene: -; CDR3 protein: CASSYSIAVLEAFF; CDR3 DNA: TGTGCCAGCAGTTACTCGATAGCAGTCCTTGAAGCTTTCTTT
clone size: -; J gene: TRBJ2-3; V gene: TRBV7-6; D gene: -; CDR3 protein: CASSLEGLTDTQYF; CDR3 DNA: TGTGCCAGCAGCTTAGAAGGACTTACAGATACGCAGTATTTT
clone size: -; J gene: TRBJ2-2; V gene: TRBV9; D gene: -; CDR3 protein: CASSVVRGMANTGELFF; CDR3 DNA: TGTGCCAGCAGCGTAGTGCGGGGTATGGCGAACACCGGGGAGCTGTTTTTT
clone size: -; J gene: TRBJ2-7; V gene: TRBV14; D gene: TRBD1; CDR3 protein: CASSQEAGTAYEQYF; CDR3 DNA: TGTGCCAGCAGCCAAGAAGCCGGGACAGCCTACGAGCAGTACTTC
clone size: -; J gene: TRBJ1-2; V gene: TRBV6-2/TRBV6-3; D gene: -; CDR3 protein: CASSSPARGYGYTF; CDR3 DNA: TGTGCCAGCAGTTCTCCGGCAAGGGGCTATGGCTACACCTTC
clone size: -; J gene: TRBJ2-7; V gene: TRBV28; D gene: TRBD1; CDR3 protein: CASSWGQSYEQYF; CDR3 DNA: TGTGCCAGCAGCTGGGGACAGTCCTACGAGCAGTACTTC
clone size: once; J gene: TRBJ1-6; V gene: TRBV27; D gene: TRBD1; CDR3 protein: CASRVWTGSNSPLHF; CDR3 DNA: TGTGCCAGCAGGGTTTGGACAGGTTCTAATTCACCCCTCCACTTT
clone size: -; J gene: TRBJ1-2; V gene: TRBV2; D gene: TRBD1; CDR3 protein: CASSEATGQGAYGYTF; CDR3 DNA: TGTGCCAGCAGTGAAGCTACAGGACAGGGGGCCTATGGCTACACCTTC
clone size: -; J gene: TRBJ1-1; V gene: TRBV7-9; D gene: -; CDR3 protein: CASSQKSGEAFF; CDR3 DNA: TGTGCCAGCAGCCAGAAATCCGGGGAGGCTTTCTTT
clone size: -; J gene: TRBJ1-1; V gene: TRBV15; D gene: TRBD1; CDR3 protein: CATSRSTGAEAFF; CDR3 DNA: TGTGCCACCAGCAGATCAACAGGGGCCGAAGCTTTCTTT
clone size: once; J gene: TRBJ2-1; V gene: TRBV14; D gene: -; CDR3 protein: CASSFSRGNEQFF; CDR3 DNA: TGTGCCAGCAGTTTCTCTAGGGGGAATGAGCAGTTCTTC
clone size: -; J gene: TRBJ2-6; V gene: TRBV4-3; D gene: TRBD1; CDR3 protein: CASSQGDRGSGANVLTF; CDR3 DNA: TGCGCCAGCAGCCAAGGGGACAGGGGTTCTGGGGCCAACGTCCTGACTTTC
clone size: -; J gene: TRBJ1-1; V gene: TRBV5-4; D gene: -; CDR3 protein: CASSLEAGEAFF; CDR3 DNA: TGTGCCAGCAGCTTGGAGGCGGGAGAAGCTTTCTTT
clone size: -; J gene: TRBJ1-2; V gene: TRBV12-3/TRBV12-4; D gene: -; CDR3 protein: CASSFVANYGYTF; CDR3 DNA: TGTGCCAGCAGTTTTGTAGCTAACTATGGCTACACCTTC
clone size: -; J gene: TRBJ1-1; V gene: TRBV5-1; D gene: -; CDR3 protein: CASSLGDSVNTEAFF; CDR3 DNA: TGCGCCAGCAGCTTGGGGGACTCCGTGAACACTGAAGCTTTCTTT
clone size: -; J gene: TRBJ1-5; V gene: TRBV6-1; D gene: -; CDR3 protein: CASSEGTRHF; CDR3 DNA: TGTGCCAGCAGTGAAGGGACTAGGCATTTT
clone size: few; J gene: TRBJ2-3; V gene: TRBV4-3; D gene: TRBD2; CDR3 protein: CASSQDLAGGVDTQYF; CDR3 DNA: TGCGCCAGCAGCCAAGATCTAGCGGGGGGAGTAGATACGCAGTATTTT
clone size: -; J gene: TRBJ2-3; V gene: TRBV18; D gene: -; CDR3 protein: CASSTSSRLYSDTQYF; CDR3 DNA: TGTGCCAGCTCAACATCATCCCGCCTTTATTCAGATACGCAGTATTTT